This entry is about one T cell receptor (beta chain). Its matching antigen is unknown. Making the TCR beta libraries involved quantitative 5'-RACE with molecular barcodes. MiXCR was run by TCRdb on the 5' RACE reads, yielding one entry per CDR3 protein. The sample has about 350,000 distinct CDR3 sequences, 20% seen once. These data are taken from a study of CD8 T cells in ankylosing spondylitis. Study-level results: Both synovial fluid and blood in reactive arthritis had previously been reported to carry some motif variants. Researchers report that disease-linked clones proved CD8+ and relatively rare in peripheral blood. Reportedly, matched ankylosing spondylitis synovial fluid was significantly enriched for disease-linked clones.

V shed 4 bases and J shed 7 bases, with 11 bases lying between them. Germline CDR1 reads SNHLY; CDR2 reads FYNNEI. This CDR3 has 13 amino acids. The chain carries TRBV2 and TRBJ2-1; D is undetermined. The sequence was obtained from a male donor with ankylosing spondylitis or in good health (not recorded which). The sequenced sample consisted of blood, either unsorted or a sorted T cell fraction (not recorded which). Here the CDR3 DNA reads TGTGCCAGCAGTGCCCCACCTACTAATGAGCAGTTCTTC. Its protein product is CASSAPPTNEQFF.